The T cell receptor beta chain under discussion was sequenced for a study of shared clonotypes between healthy human individuals. Study summary: CD4 naive and memory got three plates each, CD8 naive two, CD8 memory one. Overall study findings and caveats: Blood was the sole source, and tissue repertoires probably differ.

CD45RO-negative, CCR7-selected cells formed the naive CD8 fraction, which excluded terminally differentiated effector memory CD45RA+ cells. The germline CDR1 and CDR2 sequences are LNHDA and SQIVND (reference sequence). The CDR3 spans 15 residues. With 4 bases clipped from V and 3 bases from J, the junction kept 8 bases outside the gene matches. On this clone: The antigen is unknown.

The sorted-subset replicate PCRs were given around 190 ng DNA, which is 30,000 to 35,000 T cell genomes. The method was immunoSEQ multiplex PCR; TCRdb's version includes in-frame clones alone and lacks a portion of them. The profile covers millions of clones, with approximately 94% appearing a single time and roughly 1.1% taken by the ten largest. The sequenced sample was naive CD8+ T cells sorted from blood. The chain is built from TRBV19 and TRBJ2-7; 8 bases are shared with TRBD1. The TCR was taken from a man younger than 30 in good health. CDR3 sequence reads: CASSTPGQAGYEQYF. CDR3 DNA sequence: TGTGCCAGTAGTACTCCGGGACAGGCCGGCTACGAGCAGTACTTC.